One sample yielded the 32 T cell receptor beta chains listed below, sequenced in a study of shared clonotypes between healthy human individuals. Clones were read by immunoSEQ multiplex PCR, and TCRdb kept only the in-frame ones, dropping some. The sample holds over a million clones, around 78% seen once. The sample was memory CD4+ T cells from PBMCs. The subset was: CD45RA-negative fraction. The source is a man aged 18 to 29 in good health. Some clones in this sample may be carry-over from other donors' samples.

This sequence joins TRBV10-3 and TRBJ1-1; unclear D gene. Trimming left V 2 bases short and J 0 bases short, with 13 bases between. The CDR3 is made up of 16 amino acids. CDR1 is ENHRY, CDR2 SYGVKD, per germline. The CDR3: CAISEVSGSVNTEAFF. As DNA, the CDR3 is TGTGCCATCAGTGAGGTGAGCGGCAGCGTGAACACTGAAGCTTTCTTT.

The chain recombines TRBV9 with TRBJ2-1, with D uncertain. The V and J ends lost 0 bases and 8 bases respectively, with 18 bases between them. The V gene's germline CDR1 is SGDLS and CDR2 YYNGEE. This CDR3 is 16 amino acids long. The CDR3 loop reads CASSVAGRQEAHEQFF. DNA of the CDR3: TGTGCCAGCAGCGTAGCTGGCCGCCAAGAGGCCCATGAGCAGTTCTTC.

The chain carries TRBV4-3 and TRBJ2-7; D gene uncertain. This CDR3 spans 15 amino acids. Trimming removed 4 bases at V and 0 bases at J, with 13 bases between. Germline V CDR1 and CDR2: LGHNA, YSLEER. CDR3 in DNA: TGCGCCAGCAGCCGCCAACCATTTTCCTCCTACGAGCAGTACTTC. Its translation: CASSRQPFSSYEQYF.

This clone was seen a handful of times. The genes are TRBV5-1 and TRBJ2-1, with 14 bases identical to TRBD2. Germline V gene data show CDR1 as SGHRS and CDR2 as YFSETQ. This CDR3 is built from 15 residues. The V gene end was trimmed by 0 bases and the J gene end by 8 bases; junction bases not matched to a gene: 1. The CDR3: CASSLEGLAGDEQFF. CDR3 sequence (DNA): TGCGCCAGCAGCTTGGAGGGACTAGCGGGAGATGAGCAGTTCTTC. The variable domain in full, completed from reference TRBV5-1 and TRBJ2-1, reads KAGVTQTPRYLIKTRGQQVTLSCSPISGHRSVSWYQQTPGQGLQFLFEYFSETQRNKGNFPGRFSGRQFSNSRSEMNVSTLELGDSALYLCASSLEGLAGDEQFFGPGTRLTVL.

The CDR3 here is CASSLDRGGLYNEQFF. The CDR3 nucleotides read TGTGCCAGCAGCTTAGATAGAGGGGGCCTCTACAATGAGCAGTTCTTC. The V and J genes are TRBV11-2 and TRBJ2-1, with 7 bases that match TRBD1. Germline CDR1 is SGHAT and CDR2 is FQNNGV. This CDR3 spans 16 amino acids. Trimming removed 0 bases from V and 3 bases from J; junction bases left unmatched: 5.

V is TRBV6-5 and J is TRBJ1-1; D gene unclear. The CDR3 is 16 amino acids. Germline loops: CDR1 MNHEY, CDR2 SVGAGI. V dropped 4 bases and J dropped 4 bases, with 19 bases sitting between them. The CDR3 region is CASSSHRDGRGTEAFF. The CDR3 DNA sequence: TGTGCCAGCAGTTCCCACAGAGACGGGCGGGGCACTGAAGCTTTCTTT.

The chain uses TRBV6-6 and TRBJ2-3; 8 bases line up with TRBD1. The CDR3 is 15 amino acids. With V trimmed by 6 bases and J by 0 bases, 5 bases remained unmatched. The V gene's germline CDR1 is MNHNY and CDR2 SVGAGI (reference sequence). The CDR3 sequence is CASRYRGESTDTQYF. The DNA of the CDR3 is TGTGCCAGCAGATACAGGGGGGAAAGCACAGATACGCAGTATTTT.

The gene calls are TRBV2 and TRBJ1-4, with D perhaps matching TRBD1 (6 bases). The CDR3 covers 14 residues. Germline V gives CDR1 SNHLY, CDR2 FYNNEI. V was trimmed by 6 bases and J by 8 bases, leaving 16 bases between them. The CDR3 reads CASRQGGALEKLFF. CDR3 nucleotides: TGTGCCAGCAGGCAAGGGGGTGCCTTGGAAAAACTGTTTTTT.

On this clone: This CDR3 is also generated by other DNA sequences in the sample. The chain uses TRBV28 and TRBJ2-1; D may be TRBD1 or TRBD2 (6 bases each). The CDR3 extends over 15 amino acids. CDR1 and CDR2 (germline): MDHEN, SYDVKM. Trimming took off 6 bases at V and 2 bases at J, with 14 bases between the two ends. CDR3 sequence (DNA): TGTGCCAGCAGCGTCGGGGGCGGTACCTACAATGAGCAGTTCTTC. This gives the protein CASSVGGGTYNEQFF.

The J gene is TRBJ2-3, the V gene TRBV18; 13 bases line up with TRBD2. V gave up 3 bases and J gave up 5 bases; unmatched junction bases: 11. The CDR3 runs to 18 residues. Germline V gives CDR1 KGHSH, CDR2 LQKENI. The CDR3 sequence: CASSPQTTSGRYIDTQYF. CDR3 nucleotides: TGTGCCAGCTCACCTCAGACGACTAGCGGGAGGTATATAGATACGCAGTATTTT.

V gene TRBV4-2 combines with J gene TRBJ2-2; D gene uncertain. This CDR3 has 16 amino acids. With 4 bases removed from V and 2 bases from J, the gap between germline ends came to 14 bases. Germline V gene sequence: CDR1 LGHNA, CDR2 YNFKEQ. CDR3 bases: TGTGCCAGCAGCCTCATCCGGAACTCCAACACCGGGGAGCTGTTTTTT. Protein sequence: CASSLIRNSNTGELFF.

The chain carries TRBV9 and TRBJ2-1, with 8 positions matching TRBD2. The germline V gene has CDR1 SGDLS and CDR2 YYNGEE. The ends lost 3 bases at V and 11 bases at J; junction bases unmatched: 4. The CDR3 extends over 12 amino acids. The CDR3 nucleotides read TGTGCCAGCAGCGCCATAGCGGGAAAGCAGTTCTTC. It is translated as CASSAIAGKQFF.

V and J are TRBV4-3 and TRBJ2-1; 7 bases map to TRBD2. There are 16 residues in the CDR3. Germline CDR1 reads LGHNA; CDR2 reads YSLEER. V shed 4 bases and J 4 bases; nucleotides not matched to a gene: 10. The CDR3 DNA reads as TGCGCCAGCAGCCTCCACTTAAGCGGGATGTACAATGAGCAGTTCTTC. Amino acids: CASSLHLSGMYNEQFF.

The V gene is TRBV28, the J gene TRBJ1-1; D not certain. With 3 bases removed from V and 0 bases from J, the gap between germline ends came to 5 bases. The CDR3 loop spans 13 amino acids. Per the germline V gene, CDR1 is MDHEN and CDR2 is SYDVKM. CDR3: CASSFYMNTEAFF. CDR3 DNA sequence: TGTGCCAGCAGTTTTTACATGAACACTGAAGCTTTCTTT.

V and J are TRBV15 and TRBJ2-1; D call uncertain. CDR3 size: 15 residues. CDR1 and CDR2 (germline): LNHNV, YYDKDF (reference sequence). Trimming took off 4 bases at V and 3 bases at J, with 13 bases between the two ends. CDR3 nucleotides: TGTGCCACCAGCATGGGTCAACCTATCTACAATGAGCAGTTCTTC. Its translation is CATSMGQPIYNEQFF. Full variable domain (rest looked up from reference TRBV15 and TRBJ2-1): DAMVIQNPRYQVTQFGKPVTLSCSQTLNHNVMYWYQQKSSQAPKLLFHYYDKDFNNEADTPDNFQSRRPNTSFCFLDIRSPGLGDTAMYLCATSMGQPIYNEQFFGPGTRLTVL.

Comment on this clone: This specimen includes other DNA sequences encoding the same CDR3. The chain joins TRBV28 to TRBJ2-6, with D unresolved. The germline V gene has CDR1 MDHEN and CDR2 SYDVKM. Trimming took off 2 bases at V and 2 bases at J, with 7 bases between the two ends. The CDR3 loop spans 15 amino acids. The CDR3 nucleotides read TGTGCCAGCAGTTTAAGTGGGGCTGGGGCCAACGTCCTGACTTTC. It is translated as CASSLSGAGANVLTF.

This chain links TRBV6-5 with TRBJ1-3, with TRBD1 matching 10 bases. The ends lost 6 bases at V and 4 bases at J; junction bases unmatched: 3. The germline V gene has CDR1 MNHEY and CDR2 SVGAGI. CDR3 length equals 14 residues. In DNA form, the CDR3 reads TGTGCCAGCAGGCCGACAGGGGGCGGAAACACCATATATTTT. Its translation: CASRPTGGGNTIYF.

The CDR3 DNA sequence: TGTGCCAGCAAGGGAGGTGGCTACAATGAGCAGTTCTTC. Its translation is CASKGGGYNEQFF. The genes are TRBV6-5 and TRBJ2-1, with D possibly matching TRBD2 (6 bases). This CDR3 has 13 residues. Per germline, CDR1 MNHEY and CDR2 SVGAGI. Trimming removed 7 bases from V and 3 bases from J, with 10 bases in between.

V gene TRBV9 combines with J gene TRBJ1-3; 7 bases line up with TRBD1. The trim removed 3 bases at V and 0 bases at J, leaving 6 bases unmatched. Germline CDR1 reads SGDLS; CDR2 reads YYNGEE. This CDR3 contains 16 residues. CDR3 coding DNA: TGTGCCAGCAGCGCGACAGGGTCCAGCTCTGGAAACACCATATATTTT. Translating it yields CASSATGSSSGNTIYF.

The rearrangement links TRBV4-1 to TRBJ2-7; TRBD1 agrees at 9 bases. Losses at the gene ends were 0 bases for V and 1 base for J; bases not matched to a gene: 10. Germline assignment: CDR1 MGHRA and CDR2 YSYEKL. The CDR3 contains 18 residues. The CDR3 protein is CASSQELVTGGYSYEQYF. The DNA for the CDR3 is TGCGCCAGCAGCCAAGAATTAGTAACAGGGGGCTATTCCTACGAGCAGTACTTC.

This clone has only one observation. This rearrangement joins TRBV4-2 to TRBJ2-1; TRBD2 aligns across 15 bases. There are 16 residues in the CDR3. The V gene's germline CDR1 is LGHNA and CDR2 YNFKEQ. The V gene end was trimmed by 1 base and the J gene end by 7 bases; junction bases not matched to a gene: 2. The DNA of the CDR3 is TGTGCCAGCAGCCAAGGGACTAGCGGGAGGGGTAATGAGCAGTTCTTC. Its translation: CASSQGTSGRGNEQFF.

The sample holds a few counts of this clone. The rearrangement uses TRBV18 and TRBJ1-5; D is undetermined. Germline V gene sequence: CDR1 KGHSH, CDR2 LQKENI. The CDR3 totals 13 residues. The V gene lost 4 bases and the J gene lost 5 bases, with 9 bases spanning the gap. CDR3 DNA sequence: TGTGCCAGCTCACAGGGCCTCGATCAGCCCCAGCATTTT. The encoded protein is CASSQGLDQPQHF.

J is TRBJ1-1 and V is TRBV6-1, with TRBD1 matching 9 bases. Unmatched junction bases numbered 3, after V lost 6 bases and J lost 1 base. Germline values: CDR1 MNHNS, CDR2 SASEGT. The CDR3 has 14 amino acids. The CDR3 DNA is TGTGCCAGCAGCCGGGGACAGGGGAACACTGAAGCTTTCTTT. Translating gives CASSRGQGNTEAFF.

This chain joins TRBV29-1 and TRBJ2-2; tentatively, D is TRBD1 (6 bases). The V end lost 5 bases, the J end lost 0 bases, and 10 bases lay between the germline ends. The germline CDR1 and CDR2 sequences are SQVTM and ANQGSEA. The CDR3 sequence is 14 residues long. The CDR3 DNA sequence: TGCAGCGTTTTACAGGGAGCGAACACCGGGGAGCTGTTTTTT. As protein: CSVLQGANTGELFF.

This clone has a single count. This chain connects TRBV5-1 to TRBJ2-5; D is unclear. The germline CDR1 and CDR2 sequences are SGHRS and YFSETQ. V was pared by 1 base and J by 3 bases, with 7 bases between. The CDR3 spans 13 residues. CDR3 protein: CASSLSPEETQYF. In DNA, the CDR3 is TGCGCCAGCAGCTTGTCCCCCGAAGAGACCCAGTACTTC.

The rearrangement joins TRBV7-2 to TRBJ2-7; D gene unclear. Trimming took off 3 bases at V and 0 bases at J, with 9 bases between the two ends. The CDR3 totals 14 residues. Germline assignment: CDR1 SGHTA and CDR2 FQGNSA. The CDR3 sequence: CASSFYGSSYEQYF. In DNA form, the CDR3 reads TGTGCCAGCAGCTTTTACGGCAGCTCCTACGAGCAGTACTTC.

CDR3 loop: CASVSGSLNEQFF. Written as DNA, the CDR3 is TGTGCCAGCGTTAGCGGGAGTCTTAATGAGCAGTTCTTC. The rearrangement uses TRBV19 and TRBJ2-1; the match to TRBD2 covers 9 bases. Germline V lookup: CDR1 LNHDA, CDR2 SQIVND (reference sequence). The ends lost 9 bases at V and 7 bases at J; junction bases unmatched: 7. The CDR3 sequence is 13 residues long.

J is TRBJ2-7 and V is TRBV13; perhaps TRBD2 as D (6 bases). This CDR3 spans 18 amino acids. The germline V gene has CDR1 PRHDT and CDR2 FYEKMQ (reference sequence). V lost 7 bases and J lost 0, with 25 bases in between. CDR3 nucleotide sequence: TGTGCCAGCACCCTCGGGGGTAGGGGCTCGCGGAGCTCCTACGAGCAGTACTTC. Its protein product is CASTLGGRGSRSSYEQYF.

V is TRBV28 and J is TRBJ2-1; 7 bases are a match to TRBD1. Trimming cost V 11 bases and J 2 bases; bases outside gene matches: 15. Germline V lookup: CDR1 MDHEN, CDR2 SYDVKM. The CDR3 is made up of 16 amino acids. Here the CDR3 reads CAGGNRGPHTYNEQFF. DNA for the CDR3: TGTGCCGGAGGAAACAGGGGTCCTCACACCTACAATGAGCAGTTCTTC.

Comment on this clone: This specimen includes other DNA sequences encoding the same CDR3. The chain joins TRBV9 to TRBJ2-7, with 9 positions matching TRBD1. Germline V gene sequence: CDR1 SGDLS, CDR2 YYNGEE. The CDR3 runs to 15 residues. The trim removed 0 bases at V and 4 bases at J, leaving 5 bases unmatched. The CDR3 DNA reads TGTGCCAGCAGCGTAGCCCCCGGACAGGGGTACGAGCAGTACTTC. Its translation: CASSVAPGQGYEQYF.

The chain is built from TRBV6-4 and TRBJ2-3; TRBD1 is a possible D gene (6 bases). Germline assignment: CDR1 MRHNA and CDR2 SNTAGT. The V end was cut by 9 bases, the J end by 0 bases, with 19 bases between. This CDR3 region has 16 residues. The DNA of the CDR3 is TGTGCCAGTGAGGGGGAACAACAGCCAAGCACAGATACGCAGTATTTT. This codes for CASEGEQQPSTDTQYF.

This clone has just one count. The same CDR3 also results from other DNA sequences found in this sample. The chain is built from TRBV6-5 and TRBJ1-4, with D possibly TRBD1 on 5 matching bases. CDR3 length equals 13 residues. Germline V gene lookup returns CDR1 MNHEY and CDR2 SVGAGI. Trimming left V 8 bases short and J 2 bases short, with 9 bases between. The CDR3 DNA is TGTGCCAGCTCGAGGGGTACTAATGAAAAACTGTTTTTT. It specifies CASSRGTNEKLFF.